Shown below are 31 T cell receptor beta chains from a single sample sequenced in a study of Graves' ophthalmopathy and Graves' hyperthyroidism (dated by TCRdb to the late 2010s). The sequencer listed for this sample is Illumina HiSeq 2000. For repertoire sequencing, TCR beta CDR3 regions were amplified from RNA transcripts. A first-round RT-PCR used HTBI primers with the Qiagen OneStep RT-PCR kit, followed by a second-round multiplex PCR, size selection and purification. TCRdb reprocessing: public reads trimmed at Q25 with fastp, clones called with MiXCR, in-frame beta chains kept. Every distinct CDR3 protein forms one entry, paired with its most common genes and DNA. The table for this sample lists hundreds of thousands of distinct CDR3 sequences; 20% to 25% of them were counted only once. Jointly, the top ten make up around 45% of the sample. Sequences were obtained from peripheral blood. These receptors originate from a woman aged 50 to 60 with Graves' ophthalmopathy. Donor details come from another sample of the same person, matched by shared clones.

This clonotype was seen ten or more times. This chain joins TRBV28 and TRBJ2-5; 7 bases map to TRBD2. The CDR3 consists of 13 residues. The V and J ends lost 9 bases and 2 bases, in that order; junction bases with no gene match: 6. CDR1 and CDR2 from the germline V gene are MDHEN and SYDVKM. The CDR3 region is CASRTSKQETQYF. For the CDR3, the DNA is TGTGCCAGTCGGACTAGTAAGCAAGAGACCCAGTACTTC.

This clonotype was counted many times. The rearrangement joins TRBV20-1 to TRBJ1-1; D gene uncertain. Per germline, CDR1 DFQATT and CDR2 SNEGSKA (reference sequence). Trimming shortened V by 4 bases and J by 5 bases, and 8 bases separated the two germline ends. The CDR3 runs 11 residues. In DNA form, the CDR3 reads TGCAGTGCTACAGAGGCGACTGAAGCTTTCTTT. As protein: CSATEATEAFF.

This clonotype was counted at least ten times. The CDR3 region has the DNA TGCGCCAGCAGCCAAGAGGGCAGGATCTCCTACGAGCAGTACTTC. This encodes CASSQEGRISYEQYF. The V gene is TRBV4-1, the J gene TRBJ2-7; no definite D call. The CDR3 length is 15 residues. V lost 0 bases and J 0 bases, leaving 9 bases between the germline ends. Looked up from germline, CDR1 is MGHRA and CDR2 is YSYEKL.

This clonotype was detected ten times or more. The chain carries TRBV3-1 and TRBJ2-5, with D possibly being TRBD1 (8 bases). V was cut by 4 bases and J by 7 bases, with 16 bases left in between. The germline V gene has CDR1 LGHDT and CDR2 YNNKEL (reference sequence). There are 14 residues in the CDR3. The CDR3 nucleotides read TGTGCCAGCAGCCCCACAGGGGGGGCTTGGACCCAGTACTTC. The encoded protein is CASSPTGGAWTQYF.

This clonotype has at least ten counts. The chain combines TRBV2 with TRBJ2-7; either TRBD1 or TRBD2 may fit D (5 bases each). Germline values: CDR1 SNHLY, CDR2 FYNNEI. Trimming left V 8 bases short and J 6 bases short, with 8 bases between. The CDR3 spans 10 residues. The CDR3 region has the DNA TGTGCCAGCTGGGGGTTCGAGCAGTACTTC. Translating gives CASWGFEQYF.

This clonotype was observed at least ten times. The genes are TRBV12-3 or TRBV12-4 and TRBJ2-2; the match to TRBD1 covers 8 bases. CDR3 size: 18 residues. Trimming removed 5 bases from V and 8 bases from J; junction bases left unmatched: 19. CDR3 in amino acids: CASSRGAGGLRKSGELFF. The CDR3 DNA reads TGTGCCAGCAGTCGAGGGGCAGGGGGCTTGAGGAAGTCGGGGGAGCTGTTTTTT.

J is TRBJ2-5 and V is TRBV28; TRBD2 matches at 10 bases. CDR1 is MDHEN, CDR2 SYDVKM, per germline. This CDR3 region has 15 residues. V dropped 5 bases and J dropped 0; count of bases not matched to a gene: 3. The CDR3 DNA follows: TGTGCCAGCAGTCCTAGCGGGGGTAACCAAGAGACCCAGTACTTC. It specifies CASSPSGGNQETQYF.

The chain couples TRBV10-3 to TRBJ2-5, with unresolved D. The CDR3 has 13 amino acids. V lost 4 bases and J lost 3, with 9 bases in between. Germline CDR1 and CDR2: ENHRY and SYGVKD. This CDR3 is CAISAYQEETQYF. In DNA form, the CDR3 reads TGTGCCATCAGTGCCTACCAGGAAGAGACCCAGTACTTC.

In its sample, this clonotype was seen many times. The chain links TRBV12-3 or TRBV12-4 to TRBJ2-7; D unclear. Trimming removed 4 bases from V and 0 bases from J, with 16 bases in between. This CDR3 is built from 16 residues. The CDR3 spells CASSYGPNIISYEQYF. The CDR3 DNA reads TGTGCCAGCAGTTACGGCCCCAACATCATCTCCTACGAGCAGTACTTC.

This clonotype was recorded at least ten times. The chain couples TRBV5-1 to TRBJ2-2, with D perhaps TRBD1 (5 bases). CDR3 size: 16 residues. V lost 1 base to trimming and J lost 1 base, with 11 bases between them. Germline loops: CDR1 SGHRS, CDR2 YFSETQ. For the CDR3, the DNA is TGCGCCAGCAGCTTGAAATCCAGGGTGAACACCGGGGAGCTGTTTTTT. Amino acid sequence: CASSLKSRVNTGELFF.

This clonotype was seen a few times. The J gene is TRBJ2-5, the V gene TRBV28, with TRBD1 matching 10 bases. Unmatched junction bases numbered 8, after V lost 6 bases and J lost 4 bases. The CDR3 has 15 amino acids. Germline-derived CDR1 and CDR2 are MDHEN and SYDVKM. In DNA form, the CDR3 reads TGTGCCAGCAGCCCCGGACAGGGGGAGGCAGAGACCCAGTACTTC. The encoded protein is CASSPGQGEAETQYF.

This clonotype showed up many times. The chain joins TRBV6-5 to TRBJ1-1; D uncertain. Per the germline V gene, CDR1 is MNHEY and CDR2 is SVGAGI. Trimming cost V 5 bases and J 0 bases, with 7 bases left between them. The CDR3 is 13 amino acids. The DNA of the CDR3 is TGTGCCAGCAGTATGAACTTGAACACTGAAGCTTTCTTT. This gives the protein CASSMNLNTEAFF.

V gene TRBV11-2 combines with J gene TRBJ2-4, with 11 bases aligning to TRBD1. This CDR3 comprises 16 residues. Per the germline V gene, CDR1 is SGHAT and CDR2 is FQNNGV. Trimming took 4 bases from V and 1 from J; bases not matched to a gene: 3. The CDR3: CASSSGTGGAKNIQYF. CDR3 sequence (DNA): TGTGCCAGCAGCTCCGGGACAGGGGGGGCCAAAAACATTCAGTACTTC. Using reference TRBV11-2 and TRBJ2-4 for the parts outside the CDR3, the full variable domain is EAGVAQSPRYKIIEKRQSVAFWCNPISGHATLYWYQQILGQGPKLLIQFQNNGVVDDSQLPKDRFSAERLKGVDSTLKIQPAKLEDSAVYLCASSSGTGGAKNIQYFGAGTRLSVL.

This chain uses TRBV19 with TRBJ2-7; possibly TRBD2 for D (6 bases). CDR3 length: 16 residues. The V end lost 3 bases, the J end lost 4 bases, and 19 bases lay between the germline ends. Looked up from germline, CDR1 is LNHDA and CDR2 is SQIVND (reference sequence). As DNA, the CDR3 is TGTGCCAGTAGTATGGGAGGAGACCAGCGAATTTACGAGCAGTACTTC. It translates to CASSMGGDQRIYEQYF.

This clonotype was counted at least ten times. This CDR3 is CATSRGREGLDTGELFF. DNA of the CDR3: TGTGCCACCAGCAGAGGTCGGGAGGGCCTTGACACCGGGGAGCTGTTTTTT. V and J are TRBV15 and TRBJ2-2; TRBD2 matches at 8 bases. This CDR3 is built from 17 residues. Per germline, CDR1 LNHNV and CDR2 YYDKDF (reference sequence). Trimming removed 1 base from V and 3 bases from J; junction bases left unmatched: 7.

This clonotype was observed a handful of times. V and J are TRBV12-3 or TRBV12-4 and TRBJ1-5; D perhaps matches TRBD1 (6 bases). Trimming took off 8 bases at V and 5 bases at J, with 16 bases between the two ends. The CDR3 contains 14 residues. CDR3 in DNA: TGTGCCAGCCAAGACAGGACAACTGATCAGCCCCAGCATTTT. Translation: CASQDRTTDQPQHF.

This clonotype came up many times. The CDR3 sequence: CASSTGEADTQYF. Written as DNA, the CDR3 is TGTGCCAGCAGCACGGGCGAGGCAGATACGCAGTATTTT. V and J are TRBV7-8 and TRBJ2-3; D is uncertain. The CDR3 sequence is 13 residues long. Germline V gene data show CDR1 as SGHVS and CDR2 as FQNEAQ. Trimming shortened V by 5 bases and J by 4 bases, and 10 bases separated the two germline ends.

A remark on this clonotype: Sequence at one end of the junction differs from germline and may be a read error. The chain combines TRBV2 with TRBJ2-5; D is ambiguous. The CDR3 has 15 residues. The germline V gene encodes CDR1 SNHLY and CDR2 FYNNEI. CDR3 coding DNA: TGTGCCAGCAGTGAAACCCAAACGTACCAAGAGGCCCAGTACTTC. Translated: CASSETQTYQEAQYF.

The sample holds many counts of this clonotype. The DNA of the CDR3 is TGTGCCACCAGCAGAGCTGGAGCGCGGCAAGAGACCCAGTACTTC. Its protein is CATSRAGARQETQYF. The V and J genes are TRBV15 and TRBJ2-5, with D unclear. Germline CDR1 is LNHNV and CDR2 is YYDKDF (reference sequence). V dropped 1 base and J dropped 2 bases, with 11 bases sitting between them. The CDR3 has 15 residues.

The V call is TRBV5-5, the J call TRBJ2-7; TRBD1 matches 7 bases. The length of the CDR3 is 15 residues. Germline V gene sequence: CDR1 SGHKS, CDR2 YYEKEE (reference sequence). The V gene end was trimmed by 4 bases and the J gene end by 2 bases; junction bases not matched to a gene: 9. CDR3 in amino acids: CASSNDRDLTYEQYF. Written as DNA, the CDR3 is TGTGCCAGCAGCAACGACAGGGATCTAACCTACGAGCAGTACTTC.

On this clonotype itself: Its ends do not fully match the called genes, so a read error is possible. V is TRBV4-1 and J is TRBJ2-7; 8 bases align to TRBD1. The germline V gene encodes CDR1 MGHRA and CDR2 YSYEKL. CDR3 length: 15 amino acids. The CDR3 here is CASSQRQGSPYGQYF. The CDR3 DNA sequence: TGCGCCAGCAGCCAGCGACAGGGGAGCCCCTACGGGCAGTACTTC.

This clonotype was found many times. CDR3 nucleotides: TGTGCCAGCAGGAACCTAGGGGGTAGCTCCTACGAGCAGTACTTC. It yields the protein CASRNLGGSSYEQYF. The J gene is TRBJ2-7, the V gene TRBV11-2; tentative D call: TRBD1 (6 bases). Trimming took 6 bases from V and 0 from J, leaving 15 bases between them. This CDR3 region has 15 residues. Germline-derived CDR1 and CDR2 are SGHAT and FQNNGV.

This clonotype has only a few counts. The gene calls are TRBV12-3 or TRBV12-4 and TRBJ2-5, with TRBD2 identical over 9 bases. The trim removed 8 bases at V and 0 bases at J, leaving 4 bases unmatched. CDR3 length: 14 amino acids. CDR3 DNA sequence: TGTGCCAGCTCAGCGGGAGGAAACCAAGAGACCCAGTACTTC. Translated, it gives CASSAGGNQETQYF.

This clonotype was observed many times. The rearrangement links TRBV7-9 to TRBJ1-1; no reliable D call. CDR3 length: 13 residues. The germline V gene encodes CDR1 SEHNR and CDR2 FQNEAQ (reference sequence). Deletions cut 6 bases from V and 0 bases from J, with 8 bases between. Here the CDR3 reads CASSPGLNTEAFF. DNA of the CDR3: TGTGCCAGCAGTCCCGGCCTGAACACTGAAGCTTTCTTT. Looking up the rest from reference TRBV7-9 and TRBJ1-1 gives the full variable domain: DTGVSQNPRHKITKRGQNVTFRCDPISEHNRLYWYRQTLGQGPEFLTYFQNEAQLEKSRLLSDRFSAERPKGSFSTLEIQRTEQGDSAMYLCASSPGLNTEAFFGQGTRLTVV.

This clonotype showed up many times. The chain uses TRBV9 and TRBJ2-7; 7 nucleotides align to TRBD2. The CDR3 length is 13 residues. The germline gives CDR1 SGDLS, CDR2 YYNGEE. V shed 5 bases, J shed 2 bases, and the junction held 4 bases outside the gene matches. CDR3 amino acids: CASSPSGAYEQYF. For the CDR3, the DNA is TGTGCCAGCAGTCCTAGCGGCGCCTACGAGCAGTACTTC.

This clonotype was seen repeatedly, ten times or more. V gene TRBV6-1 combines with J gene TRBJ2-2; the D gene is possibly TRBD1 (6 bases). Germline loops: CDR1 MNHNS, CDR2 SASEGT. Trimming left V 7 bases short and J 9 bases short, with 21 bases between. The CDR3 consists of 15 residues. The CDR3 is CASTARDGGLWELFF. Here the CDR3 DNA reads TGTGCCAGCACCGCCAGAGATGGGGGCTTGTGGGAGCTGTTTTTT.

This clonotype was seen many times. The J gene is TRBJ2-2, the V gene TRBV24-1; D is unclear. Germline CDR1 is KGHDR and CDR2 is SFDVKD. V was cut by 3 bases and J by 8 bases, with 9 bases left in between. This CDR3 has 13 amino acids. CDR3 amino acids: CATSDETRGELFF. In DNA form, the CDR3 reads TGTGCCACCAGTGATGAAACACGAGGGGAGCTGTTTTTT.

This clonotype appeared many times. V and J are TRBV20-1 and TRBJ1-1; 8 bases align to TRBD1. CDR1 and CDR2 from the germline V gene are DFQATT and SNEGSKA (reference sequence). The CDR3 sequence is 14 residues long. With V trimmed by 0 bases and J by 3 bases, 3 bases remained unmatched. The CDR3 DNA is TGCAGTGCTAGAGAGCAGGGGGCTTACACTGAAGCTTTCTTT. It encodes CSAREQGAYTEAFF.

The chain employs TRBV19 and TRBJ1-1, with no clear D. The CDR3 contains 15 residues. Germline V gives CDR1 LNHDA, CDR2 SQIVND (reference sequence). The V and J ends lost 5 bases and 0 bases respectively, with 13 bases between them. The CDR3 nucleotides read TGTGCCAGTAGTCCTACGAGCCCTCTGAACACTGAAGCTTTCTTT. This gives the protein CASSPTSPLNTEAFF.

This clonotype was observed at least ten times. The chain links TRBV6-5 to TRBJ2-5; D uncertain. There are 14 residues in the CDR3. V lost 0 bases and J lost 3, with 8 bases in between. Per germline, CDR1 MNHEY and CDR2 SVGAGI. For the CDR3, the DNA is TGTGCCAGCAGTTACTCGGCGAGAAAAGAGACCCAGTACTTC. Its translation: CASSYSARKETQYF.

This clonotype was detected many times. This CDR3 is CATRTGSKNIQYF. The DNA of the CDR3 is TGTGCCACCCGAACGGGGTCCAAAAACATTCAGTACTTC. The chain employs TRBV6-1 and TRBJ2-4, with D possibly matching TRBD2 (5 bases). This CDR3 region has 13 residues. Germline V gene sequence: CDR1 MNHNS, CDR2 SASEGT. V was trimmed by 10 bases and J by 2 bases, leaving 12 bases between them.